This TCR beta chain came from a study of blood T cell repertoires in COVID-19. Study details: T cells, B-cell-depleted T cells, or PBMCs provided the cDNA or gDNA that served as material.

The CDR3 spans 11 residues. Germline CDR1 DFQATT, CDR2 SNEGSKA (reference sequence). In the original processing: Scientists estimated how many nucleated cells there were by amplifying reference gene primers. Assay: immunoSEQ multiplex PCR; the TCRdb copy retains only in-frame clones and omits some. The DNA gave D and trimming, while V, J and clone size come from that table. The sample consists of 55,000 to 70,000 clones, 86% of them appearing once. The origin of this receptor is a middle-aged man with acute or convalescent COVID-19. The sample was peripheral blood. The chain is built from TRBV20-1 and TRBJ1-1; D remains unclear. CDR3 sequence (DNA): TGCACCGCAGAAAGTGGTTTTGAAGCTTTCTTT. Its protein is CTAESGFEAFF.